The clone carrying this T cell receptor (beta chain) was recorded once. The sample belongs to a study of blood T cell repertoires in COVID-19. Study-level background: Samples of COVID-19 (acute and convalescent) were obtained from the United States, Italy and Spain. Nucleic acid was either cDNA or gDNA, and it came from T cells, B-cell-depleted T cells, or PBMCs.

Germline loops: CDR1 MNHEY, CDR2 SVGAGI. The CDR3 extends over 14 amino acids. The germline V and J ends were trimmed by 6 bases and 1 base, with 12 bases remaining between them. Original analysis: For nucleated cells, counts were estimated from reference gene primer amplification. The table came from immunoSEQ multiplex PCR; TCRdb's copy has only in-frame clones and leaves some out. V, J and clone size are taken as reported in that table, and D and trimming were inferred from the DNA itself. This table has about 120,000 clones, around 84% appearing once. Source material: peripheral blood. The sequence derives from a man between 35 and 55 years old with acute or convalescent COVID-19. The chain has TRBV6-5 and TRBJ1-1; D might be TRBD1 (5 bases). CDR3 sequence (DNA): TGTGCCAGCAGCCCGGCCGGGGGGAACACTGAAGCTTTCTTT. As protein: CASSPAGGNTEAFF.